The 21 T cell receptor beta chains given below trace back to one sample, sequenced in a study of shared T cell receptors in the human thymus. TCRdb's copy holds only in-frame clones and misses some; the assay was immunoSEQ multiplex PCR. The sample contains under 850,000 clones, 88% of which appear only once. The same sample was also studied in work on human thymus T cells.

Sequenced input: thymocytes. The receptors here all came from a boy younger than two with a congenital heart defect.

V gene TRBV4-3 combines with J gene TRBJ1-4; TRBD1 agrees at 7 bases. Germline lookup yields CDR1 LGHNA and CDR2 YSLEER. V lost 5 bases, J lost 8 bases, and 11 bases stayed unmatched. The CDR3 length is 15 residues. CDR3 protein: CASSEFTGVDEKLFF. DNA of the CDR3: TGCGCCAGCAGCGAATTCACAGGGGTCGACGAAAAACTGTTTTTT.

This chain joins TRBV2 and TRBJ2-2, with 10 bases that match TRBD2. V gave up 2 bases and J gave up 2 bases; unmatched junction bases: 5. The germline gives CDR1 SNHLY, CDR2 FYNNEI. This CDR3 has 17 amino acids. This chain's CDR3 is CASSESSGGRNTGELFF. Written as DNA, the CDR3 is TGTGCCAGCAGTGAATCTAGCGGGGGAAGAAACACCGGGGAGCTGTTTTTT. The whole variable domain, filled in from reference TRBV2 and TRBJ2-2, reads EPEVTQTPSHQVTQMGQEVILRCVPISNHLYFYWYRQILGQKVEFLVSFYNNEISEKSEIFDDQFSVERPDGSNFTLKIRSTKLEDSAMYFCASSESSGGRNTGELFFGEGSRLTVL.

The CDR3, as DNA: TGTGCCAGCACCCTAGGGGGACTAGCGGGAGGTACCTACAATGAGCAGTTCTTC. Translated: CASTLGGLAGGTYNEQFF. The chain carries TRBV28 and TRBJ2-1, with 15 bases that match TRBD2. The germline CDR1 and CDR2 sequences are MDHEN and SYDVKM. The ends lost 7 bases at V and 2 bases at J; junction bases unmatched: 9. The CDR3 length is 18 residues.

This chain uses TRBV6-5 with TRBJ1-5; TRBD1 aligns across 10 bases. The CDR3 covers 14 residues. The germline gives CDR1 MNHEY, CDR2 SVGAGI. V lost 5 bases, J lost 7 bases, and 5 bases stayed unmatched. The CDR3: CASSLGQGRQPQHF. Written as DNA, the CDR3 is TGTGCCAGCAGTCTGGGACAGGGGCGCCAGCCCCAGCATTTT.

The chain employs TRBV7-2 and TRBJ2-1, with TRBD1 matching 7 bases. The V gene end was trimmed by 7 bases and the J gene end by 9 bases; junction bases not matched to a gene: 15. Germline loops: CDR1 SGHTA, CDR2 FQGNSA. The CDR3 contains 15 residues. The CDR3 region is CASTHRDRVSAEQFF. In nucleotides, the CDR3 is TGTGCCAGCACTCATCGAGACAGGGTTTCCGCTGAGCAGTTCTTC. The complete variable domain, with remaining parts taken from reference TRBV7-2 and TRBJ2-1, reads GAGVSQSPSNKVTEKGKDVELRCDPISGHTALYWYRQSLGQGLEFLIYFQGNSAPDKSGLPSDRFSAERTGGSVSTLTIQRTQQEDSAVYLCASTHRDRVSAEQFFGPGTRLTVL.

The chain links TRBV5-6 to TRBJ1-5, with no clear D. Germline assignment: CDR1 SGHDT and CDR2 YYEEEE. V lost 0 bases, J lost 9 bases, and 10 bases lay in between. The CDR3 is made up of 13 amino acids. The CDR3 is CASSLEPRGPQHF. As DNA, the CDR3 is TGTGCCAGCAGCTTGGAGCCTCGGGGGCCCCAGCATTTT.

The V gene is TRBV7-2, the J gene TRBJ2-5; weak D call: TRBD2 (6 bases). V was shortened by 4 bases and J by 0 bases, with 9 bases between the two germline ends. The V gene's germline CDR1 is SGHTA and CDR2 FQGNSA. The CDR3 runs to 14 residues. CDR3 amino acids: CASSSREHQETQYF. DNA for the CDR3: TGTGCCAGCAGCTCCCGGGAGCACCAAGAGACCCAGTACTTC.

The rearrangement links TRBV13 to TRBJ2-7; TRBD1 matches at 10 bases. V shed 4 bases, J shed 6 bases, and the junction held 9 bases outside the gene matches. The CDR3 length is 15 residues. Germline CDR1 PRHDT, CDR2 FYEKMQ (reference sequence). CDR3 in amino acids: CASSSHRDRGVEQYF. CDR3 bases: TGTGCCAGCAGCTCCCACCGGGACAGGGGCGTCGAGCAGTACTTC.

This chain joins TRBV5-4 and TRBJ2-7; 7 positions agree with TRBD1. Germline V gene lookup returns CDR1 SGHNT and CDR2 YYREEE (reference sequence). Unmatched junction bases numbered 12, after V lost 4 bases and J lost 5 bases. CDR3 length equals 15 residues. The DNA for the CDR3 is TGTGCCAGCAGCCCCCAATACGACAGGGAAAACGAGCAGTACTTC. Protein sequence: CASSPQYDRENEQYF.

CDR3 DNA sequence: TGTGCCAGCAACCCGCGGGGACGTATGGGTGAAAAACTGTTTTTT. It yields the protein CASNPRGRMGEKLFF. The chain is built from TRBV28 and TRBJ1-4; weak D call: TRBD1 (5 bases). Germline CDR1 is MDHEN and CDR2 is SYDVKM. V dropped 7 bases and J dropped 7 bases, with 19 bases sitting between them. The CDR3 extends over 15 amino acids.

This chain links TRBV4-1 with TRBJ2-1, with a weak D call TRBD2 (5 bases). The length of the CDR3 is 17 residues. CDR1 and CDR2 from the germline V gene are MGHRA and YSYEKL. Between the trimmed V and J ends, which lost 3 bases and 5 bases, there was a span of 20 bases. This CDR3 reads CASSHVTSPGNDNEQFF. In DNA, the CDR3 is TGCGCCAGCAGCCATGTTACTAGTCCCGGCAACGACAATGAGCAGTTCTTC.

The V and J genes are TRBV28 and TRBJ2-7; TRBD1 is a possible D gene (5 bases). V was pared by 1 base and J by 0 bases, with 22 bases between. The V gene's germline CDR1 is MDHEN and CDR2 SYDVKM. CDR3 length equals 19 residues. The CDR3 sequence is CASSLLAPRGAPISYEQYF. Written as DNA, the CDR3 is TGTGCCAGCAGTTTATTGGCCCCTAGGGGCGCCCCGATCTCCTACGAGCAGTACTTC.

The chain recombines TRBV28 with TRBJ2-7; 7 bases agree with TRBD2. The ends lost 11 bases at V and 1 base at J; junction bases unmatched: 8. Germline CDR1 reads MDHEN; CDR2 reads SYDVKM. The length of the CDR3 is 13 residues. The CDR3 protein is CAPLGGSSYEQYF. The CDR3 DNA sequence: TGTGCCCCCCTCGGGGGGAGTTCCTACGAGCAGTACTTC. Supplemented by reference TRBV28 and TRBJ2-7, the full variable domain reads DVKVTQSSRYLVKRTGEKVFLECVQDMDHENMFWYRQDPGLGLRLIYFSYDVKMKEKGDIPEGYSVSREKKERFSLILESASTNQTSMYLCAPLGGSSYEQYFGPGTRLTVT.

The rearrangement links TRBV11-2 to TRBJ2-7; TRBD2 agrees at 7 bases. With 4 bases clipped from V and 1 base from J, the junction kept 13 bases outside the gene matches. Per the germline V gene, CDR1 is SGHAT and CDR2 is FQNNGV. This CDR3 has 17 residues. The CDR3 nucleotides are TGTGCCAGCAGCTCTAAATTCCGGCGGGAGAGATCCTACGAGCAGTACTTC. Translating it yields CASSSKFRRERSYEQYF.

The genes are TRBV29-1 and TRBJ2-7; D unclear. The germline V gene has CDR1 SQVTM and CDR2 ANQGSEA. This CDR3 has 12 amino acids. With 2 bases removed from V and 4 bases from J, the gap between germline ends came to 9 bases. CDR3 in DNA: TGCAGCGTTGAAATTGGCAGATACGAGCAGTACTTC. This sequence encodes CSVEIGRYEQYF.

The V gene is TRBV4-3, the J gene TRBJ2-7, with D unresolved. This CDR3 contains 15 residues. Germline CDR1 LGHNA, CDR2 YSLEER. With 0 bases removed from V and 2 bases from J, the gap between germline ends came to 11 bases. The CDR3 DNA is TGCGCCAGCAGCCAAGATAGAGCGCTAACCTACGAGCAGTACTTC. It specifies CASSQDRALTYEQYF.

The rearrangement joins TRBV28 to TRBJ2-1; 14 nucleotides agree with TRBD2. Germline assignment: CDR1 MDHEN and CDR2 SYDVKM. The V segment lost 1 base and the J segment 9 bases; nucleotides outside the gene matches: 5. This CDR3 has 16 residues. The CDR3 region has the DNA TGTGCCAGCAGTTTATCCGGACTAGCGGGAGGTGGTGAGCAGTTCTTC. Amino acid sequence: CASSLSGLAGGGEQFF.

The genes are TRBV27 and TRBJ2-4; 11 bases fit TRBD2. The CDR3 is made up of 18 amino acids. V lost 9 bases and J lost 0; bases outside the gene matches: 13. Germline V gene lookup returns CDR1 MNHEY and CDR2 SMNVEV (reference sequence). As DNA, the CDR3 is TGTGCCAGGTCGTGTAATCCCGGACTAGCGGGAGCCAAAAACATTCAGTACTTC. It encodes CARSCNPGLAGAKNIQYF.

This clone was seen a handful of times. This chain uses TRBV5-5 with TRBJ2-1; TRBD2 aligns across 10 bases. The CDR3 runs 16 residues. The V segment lost 4 bases and the J segment 9 bases; nucleotides outside the gene matches: 13. Looked up from germline, CDR1 is SGHKS and CDR2 is YYEKEE (reference sequence). CDR3 nucleotides: TGTGCCAGCAGCCCGAGGGCAGCGGGAGGGTCCATTGAGCAGTTCTTC. Residues: CASSPRAAGGSIEQFF.

This clone has just one count. This chain connects TRBV4-3 to TRBJ2-2, with 8 positions matching TRBD1. The CDR3 runs to 19 residues. V dropped 0 bases and J dropped 6; count of bases not matched to a gene: 15. Germline CDR1 reads LGHNA; CDR2 reads YSLEER. The CDR3 DNA is TGCGCCAGCAGCCAAGAACCCAGCCACAGGGGGGAGATGGCCGGGGAGCTGTTTTTT. This sequence encodes CASSQEPSHRGEMAGELFF.

The chain carries TRBV7-9 and TRBJ2-7, with 10 bases fitting TRBD2. This CDR3 comprises 15 residues. Trimming at V came to 5 bases and at J to 5 bases, leaving 9 bases not matched to a gene. Germline CDR1 and CDR2: SEHNR and FQNEAQ (reference sequence). CDR3 sequence (DNA): TGTGCCAGCAGCCCCGAGCGGGAGGGCCGCGACGAGCAGTACTTC. Amino acid sequence: CASSPEREGRDEQYF.